This record looks at one T cell receptor (beta chain) sequence and its context. Antigen specificity is unknown. The germline gives CDR1 LGHDT, CDR2 YNNKEL (reference sequence). The CDR3 contains 14 residues. Trimming shortened V by 4 bases and J by 4 bases, and 13 bases separated the two germline ends. Only in-frame clones appear in the TCRdb table, and some are missing; sequencing was by immunoSEQ multiplex PCR. Of 100,000 to 120,000 clones listed, less than 90% are singletons. This record belongs to a study of T cell responses to AZD1222 COVID-19 vaccine. Findings of the study overall: Across spike, vaccine-associated CD4 TCRs were found, dominant at 160-218 and 743-854. Most donors were white British, females outnumbered males, and clonal diversity was possibly underestimated. All repertoire sampling was performed exclusively after the peak T cell response.

The sample was peripheral blood, taken on day 0 of AZD1222 vaccination. The chain employs TRBV3-1 (or the pseudogene TRBV3-2) and TRBJ1-2, with no clear D. The receptor's source is an adult in good health. CDR3 region: CASSRRQDGYGYTF. The CDR3 coding sequence is TGTGCCAGCAGCCGGCGCCAGGACGGCTATGGCTACACCTTC.